This TCR beta chain was retrieved from a study of control samples from healthy donors and cancer patients (TCRdb year 2020). Points on this clone: What antigen it recognizes has not been identified. One base away there is no much larger clone; base qualities are not given.

The receptor library was made with the immunoSEQ multiplex PCR assay. TCRdb carries this immuneACCESS record with in-frame sequences only. Its versions omit some clonotypes, under half of them owing to an unresolved V gene in the studies checked, with the rest unexplained. Present in this sample are 100,000 to 150,000 clones, around 94% of which were seen just once. The ten largest clonotypes hold approximately 0.58% of the sample. The sequencing sample was made of PBMCs. The source is an elderly man with head and neck cancer.

The DNA sequence reads TGTGCCAGCAGCACCCGTAATTTCGTCACAGATACGCAGTATTTT. Translation gives CASSTRNFVTDTQYF. The receptor chain draws on TRBV9 and TRBJ2-3, with the D gene not clear enough to name. V is clipped by 4 bases and J by 2 bases, and the sequence between their germline boundaries is 14 bases long. The CDR3 runs 15 amino acids, cysteine and phenylalanine included. Solely the CDR3 DNA is kept, with 45 bases framed from the first base. The germline V gene supplies CDR1 SGDLS and CDR2 YYNGEE. The CDR3 plus the reference TRBV9 and TRBJ2-3 genes for the other parts give the full variable domain: DSGVTQTPKHLITATGQRVTLRCSPRSGDLSVYWYQQSLDQGLQFLIQYYNGEERAKGNILERFSAQQFPDLHSELNLSSLELGDSALYFCASSTRNFVTDTQYFGPGTRLTVL.